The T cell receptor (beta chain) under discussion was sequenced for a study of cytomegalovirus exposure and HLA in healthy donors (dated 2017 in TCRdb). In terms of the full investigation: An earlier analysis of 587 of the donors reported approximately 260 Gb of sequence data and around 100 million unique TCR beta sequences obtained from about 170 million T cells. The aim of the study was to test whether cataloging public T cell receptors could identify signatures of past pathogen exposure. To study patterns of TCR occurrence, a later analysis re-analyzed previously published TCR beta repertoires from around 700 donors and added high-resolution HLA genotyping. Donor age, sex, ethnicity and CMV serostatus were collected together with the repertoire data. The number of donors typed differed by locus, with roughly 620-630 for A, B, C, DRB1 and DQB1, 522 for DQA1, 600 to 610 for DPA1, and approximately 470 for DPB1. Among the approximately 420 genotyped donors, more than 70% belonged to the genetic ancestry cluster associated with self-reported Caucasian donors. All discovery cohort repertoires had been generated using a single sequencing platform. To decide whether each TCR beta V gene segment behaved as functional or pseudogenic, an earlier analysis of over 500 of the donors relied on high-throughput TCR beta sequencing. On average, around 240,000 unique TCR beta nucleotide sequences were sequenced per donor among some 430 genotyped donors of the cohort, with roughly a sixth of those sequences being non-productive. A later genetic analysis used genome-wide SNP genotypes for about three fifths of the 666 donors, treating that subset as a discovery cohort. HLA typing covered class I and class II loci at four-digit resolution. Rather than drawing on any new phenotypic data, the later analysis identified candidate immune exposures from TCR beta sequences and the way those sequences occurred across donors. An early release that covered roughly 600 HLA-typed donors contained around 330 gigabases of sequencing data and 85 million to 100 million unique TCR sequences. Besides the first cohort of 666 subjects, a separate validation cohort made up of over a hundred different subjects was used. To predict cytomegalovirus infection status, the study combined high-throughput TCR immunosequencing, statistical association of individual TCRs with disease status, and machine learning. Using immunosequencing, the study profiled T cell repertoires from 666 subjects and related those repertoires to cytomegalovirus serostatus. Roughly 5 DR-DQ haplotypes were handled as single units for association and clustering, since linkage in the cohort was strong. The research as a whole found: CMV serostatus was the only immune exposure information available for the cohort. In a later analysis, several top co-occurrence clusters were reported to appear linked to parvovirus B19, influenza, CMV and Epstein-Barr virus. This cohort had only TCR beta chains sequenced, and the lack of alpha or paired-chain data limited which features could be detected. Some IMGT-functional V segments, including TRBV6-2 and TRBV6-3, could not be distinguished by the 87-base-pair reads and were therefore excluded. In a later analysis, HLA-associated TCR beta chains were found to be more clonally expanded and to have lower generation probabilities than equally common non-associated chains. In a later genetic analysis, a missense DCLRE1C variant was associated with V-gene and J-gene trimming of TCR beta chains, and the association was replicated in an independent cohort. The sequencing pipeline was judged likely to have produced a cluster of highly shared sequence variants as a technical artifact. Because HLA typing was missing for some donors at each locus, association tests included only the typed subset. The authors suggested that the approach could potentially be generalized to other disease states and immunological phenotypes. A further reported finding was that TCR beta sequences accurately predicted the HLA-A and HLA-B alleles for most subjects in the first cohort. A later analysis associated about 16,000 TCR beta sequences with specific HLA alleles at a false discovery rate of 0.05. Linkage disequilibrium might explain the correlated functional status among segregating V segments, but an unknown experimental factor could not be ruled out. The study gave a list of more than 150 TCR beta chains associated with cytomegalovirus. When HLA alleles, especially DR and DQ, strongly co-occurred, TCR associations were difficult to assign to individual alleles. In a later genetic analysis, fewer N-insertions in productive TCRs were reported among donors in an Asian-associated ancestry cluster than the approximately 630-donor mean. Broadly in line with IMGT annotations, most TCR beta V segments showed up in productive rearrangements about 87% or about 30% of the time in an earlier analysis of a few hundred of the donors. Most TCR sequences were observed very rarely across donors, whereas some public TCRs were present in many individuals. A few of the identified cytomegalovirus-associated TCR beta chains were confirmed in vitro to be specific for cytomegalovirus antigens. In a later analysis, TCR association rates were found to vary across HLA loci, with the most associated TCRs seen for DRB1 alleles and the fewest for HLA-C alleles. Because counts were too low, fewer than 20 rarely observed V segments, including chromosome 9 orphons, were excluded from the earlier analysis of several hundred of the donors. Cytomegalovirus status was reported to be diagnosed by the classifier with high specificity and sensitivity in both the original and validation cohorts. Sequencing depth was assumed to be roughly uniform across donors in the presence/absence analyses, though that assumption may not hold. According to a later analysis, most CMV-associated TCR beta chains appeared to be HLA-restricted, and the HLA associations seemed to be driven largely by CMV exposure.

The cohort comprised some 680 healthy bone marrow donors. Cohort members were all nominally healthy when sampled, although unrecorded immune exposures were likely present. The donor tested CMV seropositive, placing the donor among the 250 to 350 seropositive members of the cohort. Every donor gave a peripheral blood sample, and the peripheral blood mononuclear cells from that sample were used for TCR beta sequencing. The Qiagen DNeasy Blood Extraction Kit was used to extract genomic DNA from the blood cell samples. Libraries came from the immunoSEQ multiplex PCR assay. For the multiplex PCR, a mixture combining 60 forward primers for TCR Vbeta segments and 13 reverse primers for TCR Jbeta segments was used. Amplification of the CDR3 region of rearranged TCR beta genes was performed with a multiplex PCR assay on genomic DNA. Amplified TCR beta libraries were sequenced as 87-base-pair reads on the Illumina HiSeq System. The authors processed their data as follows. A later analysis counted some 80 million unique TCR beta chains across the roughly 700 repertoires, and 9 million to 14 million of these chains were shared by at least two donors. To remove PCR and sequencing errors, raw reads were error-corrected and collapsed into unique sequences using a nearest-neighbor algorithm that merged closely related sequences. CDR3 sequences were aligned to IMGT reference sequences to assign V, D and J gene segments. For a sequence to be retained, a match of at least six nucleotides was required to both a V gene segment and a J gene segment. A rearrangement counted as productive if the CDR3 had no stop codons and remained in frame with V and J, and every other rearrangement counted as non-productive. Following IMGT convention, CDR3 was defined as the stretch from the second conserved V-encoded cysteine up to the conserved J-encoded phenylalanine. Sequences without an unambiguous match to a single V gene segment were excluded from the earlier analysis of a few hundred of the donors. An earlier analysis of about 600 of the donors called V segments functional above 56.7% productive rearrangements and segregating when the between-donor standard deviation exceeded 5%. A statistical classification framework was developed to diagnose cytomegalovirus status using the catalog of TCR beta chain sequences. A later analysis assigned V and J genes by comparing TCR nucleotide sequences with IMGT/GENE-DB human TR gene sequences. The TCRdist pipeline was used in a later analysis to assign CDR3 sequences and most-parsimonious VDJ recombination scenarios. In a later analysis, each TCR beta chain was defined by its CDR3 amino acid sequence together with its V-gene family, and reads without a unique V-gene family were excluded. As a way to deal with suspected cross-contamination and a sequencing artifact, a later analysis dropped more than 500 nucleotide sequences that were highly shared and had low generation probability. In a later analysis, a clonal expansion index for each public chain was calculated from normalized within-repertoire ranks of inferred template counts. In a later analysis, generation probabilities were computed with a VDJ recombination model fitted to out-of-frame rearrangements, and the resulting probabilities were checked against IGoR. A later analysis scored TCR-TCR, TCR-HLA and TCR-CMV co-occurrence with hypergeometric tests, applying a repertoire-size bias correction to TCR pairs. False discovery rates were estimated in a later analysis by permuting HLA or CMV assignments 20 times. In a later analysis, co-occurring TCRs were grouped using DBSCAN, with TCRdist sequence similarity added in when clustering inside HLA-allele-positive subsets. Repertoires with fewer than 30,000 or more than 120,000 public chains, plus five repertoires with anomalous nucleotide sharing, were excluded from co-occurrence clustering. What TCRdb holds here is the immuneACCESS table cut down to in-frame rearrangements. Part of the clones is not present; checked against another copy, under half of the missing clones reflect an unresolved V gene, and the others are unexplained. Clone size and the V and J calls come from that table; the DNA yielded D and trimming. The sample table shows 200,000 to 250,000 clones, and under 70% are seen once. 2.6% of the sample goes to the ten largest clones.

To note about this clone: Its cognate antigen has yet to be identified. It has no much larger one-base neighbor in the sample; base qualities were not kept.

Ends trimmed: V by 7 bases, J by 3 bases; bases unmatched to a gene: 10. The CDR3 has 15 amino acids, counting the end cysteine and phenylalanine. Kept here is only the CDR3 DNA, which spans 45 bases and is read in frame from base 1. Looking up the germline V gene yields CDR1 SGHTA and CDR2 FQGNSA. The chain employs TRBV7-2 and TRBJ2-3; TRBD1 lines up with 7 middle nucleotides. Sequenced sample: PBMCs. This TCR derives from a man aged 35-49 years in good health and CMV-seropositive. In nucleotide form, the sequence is TGTGCCAGCACCTCACAGGGGAAGGGGACAGATACGCAGTATTTT. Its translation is CASTSQGKGTDTQYF.